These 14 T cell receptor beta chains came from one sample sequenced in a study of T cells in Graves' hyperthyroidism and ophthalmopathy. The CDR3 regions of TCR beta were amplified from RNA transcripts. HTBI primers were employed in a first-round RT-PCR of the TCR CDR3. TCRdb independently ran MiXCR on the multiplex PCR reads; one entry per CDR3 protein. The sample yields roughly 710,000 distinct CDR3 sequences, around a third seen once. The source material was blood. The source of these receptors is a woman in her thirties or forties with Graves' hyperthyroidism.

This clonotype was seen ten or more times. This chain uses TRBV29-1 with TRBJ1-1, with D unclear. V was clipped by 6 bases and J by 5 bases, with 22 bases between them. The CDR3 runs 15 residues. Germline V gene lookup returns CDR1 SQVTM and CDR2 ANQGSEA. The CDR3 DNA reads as TGCAGCGTCGTTAAGTCGGGGAGCACGGGGACTGAAGCTTTCTTT. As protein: CSVVKSGSTGTEAFF.

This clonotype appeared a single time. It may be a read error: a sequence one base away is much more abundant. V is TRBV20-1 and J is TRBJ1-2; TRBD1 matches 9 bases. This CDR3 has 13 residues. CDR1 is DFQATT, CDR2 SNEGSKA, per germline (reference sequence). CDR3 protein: CSAAAGTGYGHTF. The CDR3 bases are TGCAGTGCCGCCGCCGGGACAGGGTATGGCCACACCTTC.

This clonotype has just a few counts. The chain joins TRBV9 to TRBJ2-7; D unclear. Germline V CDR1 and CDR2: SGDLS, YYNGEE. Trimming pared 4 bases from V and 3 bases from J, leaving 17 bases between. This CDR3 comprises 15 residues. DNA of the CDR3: TGTGCCAGCAGCTTAGATCCGGGTTTTATCTACGAGCAGTACTTC. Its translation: CASSLDPGFIYEQYF.

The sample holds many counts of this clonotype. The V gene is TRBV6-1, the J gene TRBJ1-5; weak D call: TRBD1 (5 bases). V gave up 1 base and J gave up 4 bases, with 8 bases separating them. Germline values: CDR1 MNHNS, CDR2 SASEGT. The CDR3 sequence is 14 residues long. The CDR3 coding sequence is TGTGCCAGCAGTGAAGGGTGGGGGAATCAGCCCCAGCATTTT. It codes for CASSEGWGNQPQHF.

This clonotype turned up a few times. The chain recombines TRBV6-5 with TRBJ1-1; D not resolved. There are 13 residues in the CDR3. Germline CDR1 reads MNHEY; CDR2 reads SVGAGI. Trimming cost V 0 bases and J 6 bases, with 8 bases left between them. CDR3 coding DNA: TGTGCCAGCAGTTACTCCGCTTTATCTGAAGCTTTCTTT. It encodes CASSYSALSEAFF.

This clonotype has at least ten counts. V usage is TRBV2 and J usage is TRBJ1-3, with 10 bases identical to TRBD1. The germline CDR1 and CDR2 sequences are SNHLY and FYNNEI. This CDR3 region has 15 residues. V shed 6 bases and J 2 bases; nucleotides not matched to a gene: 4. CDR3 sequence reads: CASSAGTGAGNTIYF. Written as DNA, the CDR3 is TGTGCCAGCAGCGCCGGGACAGGGGCTGGAAACACCATATATTTT.

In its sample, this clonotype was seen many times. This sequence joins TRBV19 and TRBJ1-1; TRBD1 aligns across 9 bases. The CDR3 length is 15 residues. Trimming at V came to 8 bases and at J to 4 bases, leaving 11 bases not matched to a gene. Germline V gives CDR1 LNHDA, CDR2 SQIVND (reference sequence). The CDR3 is CASRTGDEGITEAFF. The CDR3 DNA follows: TGTGCCAGTCGGACAGGGGATGAGGGGATCACTGAAGCTTTCTTT.

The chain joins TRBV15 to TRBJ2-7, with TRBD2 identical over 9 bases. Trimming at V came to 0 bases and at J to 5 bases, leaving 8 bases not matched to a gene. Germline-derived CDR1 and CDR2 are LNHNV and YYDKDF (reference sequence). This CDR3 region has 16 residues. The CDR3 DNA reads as TGTGCCACCAGCAGAGATTGGAGTTCTAGCGGGGACGAGCAGTACTTC. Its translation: CATSRDWSSSGDEQYF.

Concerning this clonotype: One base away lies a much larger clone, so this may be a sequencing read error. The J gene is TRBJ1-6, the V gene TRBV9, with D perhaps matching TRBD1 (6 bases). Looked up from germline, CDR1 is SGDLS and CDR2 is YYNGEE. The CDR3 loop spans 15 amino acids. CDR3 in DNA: TGTGCCAGCAGCGTGCACGGGGGCGGTAATTCACCCCTCCGCTTT. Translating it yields CASSVHGGGNSPLRF.

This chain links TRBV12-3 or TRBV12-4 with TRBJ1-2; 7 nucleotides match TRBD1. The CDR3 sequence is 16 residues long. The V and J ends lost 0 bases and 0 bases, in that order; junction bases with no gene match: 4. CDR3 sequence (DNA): TGTGCCAGCAGTTTAGCGCAGGGGGTGACTAACTATGGCTACACCTTC. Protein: CASSLAQGVTNYGYTF.

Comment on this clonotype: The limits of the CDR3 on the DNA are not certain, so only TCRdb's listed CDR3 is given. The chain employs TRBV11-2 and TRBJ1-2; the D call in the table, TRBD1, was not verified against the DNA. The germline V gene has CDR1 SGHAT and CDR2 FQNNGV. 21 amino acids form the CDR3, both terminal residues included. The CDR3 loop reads CASSFYICSGLRGGQLYGYTF.

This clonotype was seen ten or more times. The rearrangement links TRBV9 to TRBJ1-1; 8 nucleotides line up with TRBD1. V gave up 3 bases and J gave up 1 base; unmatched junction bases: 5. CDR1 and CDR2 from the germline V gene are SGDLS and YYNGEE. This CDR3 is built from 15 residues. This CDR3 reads CASSAVGQANTEAFF. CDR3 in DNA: TGTGCCAGCAGCGCGGTGGGACAGGCGAACACTGAAGCTTTCTTT.

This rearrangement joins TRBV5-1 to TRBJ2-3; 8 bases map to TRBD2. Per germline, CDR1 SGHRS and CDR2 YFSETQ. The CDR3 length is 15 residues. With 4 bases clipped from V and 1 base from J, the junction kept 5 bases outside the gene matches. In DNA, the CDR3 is TGCGCCAGCAGCAGGTCTAGCGGGCGCACAGATACGCAGTATTTT. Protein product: CASSRSSGRTDTQYF.

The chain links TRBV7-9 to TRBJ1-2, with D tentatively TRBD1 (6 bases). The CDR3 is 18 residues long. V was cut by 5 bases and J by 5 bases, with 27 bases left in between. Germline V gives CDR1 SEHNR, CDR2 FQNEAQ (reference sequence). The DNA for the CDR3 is TGTGCCAGCAGCCCACGGGACACCTTAACCCGTCTGTATTATGGCTACACCTTC. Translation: CASSPRDTLTRLYYGYTF.